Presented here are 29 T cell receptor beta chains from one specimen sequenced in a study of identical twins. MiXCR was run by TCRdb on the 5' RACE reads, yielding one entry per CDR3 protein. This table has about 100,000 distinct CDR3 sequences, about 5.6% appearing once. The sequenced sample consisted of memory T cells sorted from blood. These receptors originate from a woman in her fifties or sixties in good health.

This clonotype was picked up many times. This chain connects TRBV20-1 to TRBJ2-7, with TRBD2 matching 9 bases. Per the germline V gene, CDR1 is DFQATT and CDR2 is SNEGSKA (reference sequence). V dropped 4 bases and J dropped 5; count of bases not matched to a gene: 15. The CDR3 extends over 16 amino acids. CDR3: CSAIGVGGGRADEQYF. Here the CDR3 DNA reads TGCAGTGCTATTGGAGTAGGTGGCGGGAGGGCCGACGAGCAGTACTTC.

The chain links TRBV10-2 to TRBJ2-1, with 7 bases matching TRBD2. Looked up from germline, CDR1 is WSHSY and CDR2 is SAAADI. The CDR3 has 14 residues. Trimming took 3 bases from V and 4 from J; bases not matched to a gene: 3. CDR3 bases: TGCGCCAGCAGTGAACTAGCGTTTTACAATGAGCAGTTCTTC. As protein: CASSELAFYNEQFF.

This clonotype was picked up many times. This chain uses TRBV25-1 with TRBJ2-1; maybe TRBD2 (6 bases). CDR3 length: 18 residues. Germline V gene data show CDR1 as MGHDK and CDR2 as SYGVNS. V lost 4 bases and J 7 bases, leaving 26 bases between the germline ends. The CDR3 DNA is TGTGCCAGCAGTGGTTTGGTGGAGGGGAGTGTGGGGCAGAATGAGCAGTTCTTC. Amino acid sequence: CASSGLVEGSVGQNEQFF.

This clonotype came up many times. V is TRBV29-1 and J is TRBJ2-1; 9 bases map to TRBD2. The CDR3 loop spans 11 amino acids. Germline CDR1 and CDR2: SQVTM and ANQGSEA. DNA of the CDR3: TGCACCGGGACTAGCACCTATGAGCAGTTCTTC. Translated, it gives CTGTSTYEQFF.

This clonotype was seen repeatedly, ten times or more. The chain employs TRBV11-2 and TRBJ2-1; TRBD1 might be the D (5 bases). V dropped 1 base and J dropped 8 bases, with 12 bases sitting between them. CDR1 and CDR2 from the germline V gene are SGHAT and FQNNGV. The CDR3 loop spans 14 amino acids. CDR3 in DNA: TGTGCCAGCAGCTTAGGGGGCGGCTCGCATGAGCAGTTCTTC. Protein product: CASSLGGGSHEQFF.

CDR3 protein: CATSRDDTSNTEAFF. In DNA form, the CDR3 reads TGTGCCACCAGCAGAGATGACACCTCGAACACTGAAGCTTTCTTT. The V gene is TRBV15, the J gene TRBJ1-1; D uncertain. The germline V gene has CDR1 LNHNV and CDR2 YYDKDF (reference sequence). The germline V and J ends were trimmed by 0 bases and 1 base, with 9 bases remaining between them. The CDR3 totals 15 residues. Filled out from reference TRBV15 and TRBJ1-1, the complete variable domain reads DAMVIQNPRYQVTQFGKPVTLSCSQTLNHNVMYWYQQKSSQAPKLLFHYYDKDFNNEADTPDNFQSRRPNTSFCFLDIRSPGLGDTAMYLCATSRDDTSNTEAFFGQGTRLTVV.

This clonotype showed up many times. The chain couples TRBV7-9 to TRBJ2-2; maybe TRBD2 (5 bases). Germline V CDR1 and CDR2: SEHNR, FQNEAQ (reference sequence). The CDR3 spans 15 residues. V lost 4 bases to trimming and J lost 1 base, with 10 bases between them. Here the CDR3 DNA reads TGTGCCAGCAGCTCCCAGCGGCAGAACACCGGGGAGCTGTTTTTT. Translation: CASSSQRQNTGELFF.

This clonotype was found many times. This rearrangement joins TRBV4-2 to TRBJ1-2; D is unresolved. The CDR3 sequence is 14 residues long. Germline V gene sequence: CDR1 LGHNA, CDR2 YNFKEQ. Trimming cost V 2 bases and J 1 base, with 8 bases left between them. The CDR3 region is CASSQMEDNYGYTF. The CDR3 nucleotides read TGTGCCAGCAGCCAAATGGAGGATAACTATGGCTACACCTTC.

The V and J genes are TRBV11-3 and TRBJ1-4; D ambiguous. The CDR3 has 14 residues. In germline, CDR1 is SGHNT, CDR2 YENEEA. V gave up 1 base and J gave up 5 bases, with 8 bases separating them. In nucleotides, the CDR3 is TGTGCCAGCAGCTTAGCGGGCCAGAATGAAAAACTGTTTTTT. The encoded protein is CASSLAGQNEKLFF. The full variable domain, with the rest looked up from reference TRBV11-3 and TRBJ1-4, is EAGVVQSPRYKIIEKKQPVAFWCNPISGHNTLYWYLQNLGQGPELLIRYENEEAVDDSQLPKDRFSAERLKGVDSTLKIQPAELGDSAVYLCASSLAGQNEKLFFGSGTQLSVL.

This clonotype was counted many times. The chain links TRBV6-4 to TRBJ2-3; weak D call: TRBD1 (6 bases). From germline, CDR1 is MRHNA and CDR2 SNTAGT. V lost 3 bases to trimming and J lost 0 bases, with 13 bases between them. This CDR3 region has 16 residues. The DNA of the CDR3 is TGTGCCAGCAGTGAAGGAGCCGGGACAAGCACAGATACGCAGTATTTT. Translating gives CASSEGAGTSTDTQYF.

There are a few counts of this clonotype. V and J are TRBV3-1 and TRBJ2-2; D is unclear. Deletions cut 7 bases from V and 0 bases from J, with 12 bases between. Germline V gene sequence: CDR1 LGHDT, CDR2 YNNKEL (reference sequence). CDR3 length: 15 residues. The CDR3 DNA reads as TGTGCCAGCACCCTCCAGGAAACGAACACCGGGGAGCTGTTTTTT. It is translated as CASTLQETNTGELFF.

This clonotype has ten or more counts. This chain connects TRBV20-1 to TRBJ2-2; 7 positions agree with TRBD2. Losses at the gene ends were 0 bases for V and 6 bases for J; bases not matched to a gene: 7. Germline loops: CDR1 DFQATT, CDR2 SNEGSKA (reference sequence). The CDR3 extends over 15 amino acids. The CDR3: CSARDRQGGAGELFF. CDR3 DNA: TGCAGTGCTAGAGATAGGCAGGGAGGGGCCGGGGAGCTGTTTTTT.

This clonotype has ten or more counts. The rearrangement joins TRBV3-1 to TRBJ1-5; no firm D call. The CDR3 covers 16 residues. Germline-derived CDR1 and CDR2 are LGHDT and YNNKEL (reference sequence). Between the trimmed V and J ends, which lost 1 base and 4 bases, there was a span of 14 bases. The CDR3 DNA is TGTGCCAGCAGCCAAGCAGGCAGAACGGGAAATCAGCCCCAGCATTTT. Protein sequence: CASSQAGRTGNQPQHF.

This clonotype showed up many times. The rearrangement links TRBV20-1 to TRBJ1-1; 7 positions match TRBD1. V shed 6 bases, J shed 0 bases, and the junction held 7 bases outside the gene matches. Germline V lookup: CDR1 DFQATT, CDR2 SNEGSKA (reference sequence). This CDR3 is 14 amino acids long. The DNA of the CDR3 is TGCAGTGCCGTACCCGGGACAGTGAACACTGAAGCTTTCTTT. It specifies CSAVPGTVNTEAFF.

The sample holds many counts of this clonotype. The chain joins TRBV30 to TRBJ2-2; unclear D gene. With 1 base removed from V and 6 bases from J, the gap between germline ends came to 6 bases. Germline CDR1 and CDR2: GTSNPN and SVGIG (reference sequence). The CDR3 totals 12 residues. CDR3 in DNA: TGTGCCTGGAGTGGGACGGCCGGGGAGCTGTTTTTT. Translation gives CAWSGTAGELFF. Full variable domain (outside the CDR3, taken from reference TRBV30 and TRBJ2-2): SQTIHQWPATLVQPVGSPLSLECTVEGTSNPNLYWYRQAAGRGLQLLFYSVGIGQISSEVPQNLSASRPQDRQFILSSKKLLLSDSGFYLCAWSGTAGELFFGEGSRLTVL.

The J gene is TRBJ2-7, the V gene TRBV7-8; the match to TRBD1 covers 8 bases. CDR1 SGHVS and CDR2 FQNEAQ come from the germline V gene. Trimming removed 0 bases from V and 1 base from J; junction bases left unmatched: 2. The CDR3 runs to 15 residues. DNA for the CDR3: TGTGCCAGCAGCTTAGCCGGGACAGGATCCTACGAGCAGTACGTC. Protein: CASSLAGTGSYEQYV.

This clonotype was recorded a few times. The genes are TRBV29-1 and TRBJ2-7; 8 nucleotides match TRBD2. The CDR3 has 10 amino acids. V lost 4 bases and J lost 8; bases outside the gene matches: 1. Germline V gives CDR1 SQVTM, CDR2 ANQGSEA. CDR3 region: CSVVAGKQYF. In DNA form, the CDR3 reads TGCAGCGTTGTAGCGGGGAAGCAGTACTTC.

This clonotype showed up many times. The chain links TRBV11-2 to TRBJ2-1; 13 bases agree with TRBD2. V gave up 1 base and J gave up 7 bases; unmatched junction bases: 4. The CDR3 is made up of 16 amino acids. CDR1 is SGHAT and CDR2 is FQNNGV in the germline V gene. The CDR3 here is CASSLGTSGRSNEQFF. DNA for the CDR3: TGTGCCAGCAGCTTAGGGACTAGCGGGAGAAGTAATGAGCAGTTCTTC.

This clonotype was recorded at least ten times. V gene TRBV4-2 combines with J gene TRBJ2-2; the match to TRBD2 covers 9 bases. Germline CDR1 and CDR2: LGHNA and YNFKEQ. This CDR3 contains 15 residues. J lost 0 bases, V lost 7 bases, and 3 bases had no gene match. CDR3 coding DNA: TGTGCCAGCACACTAGCGGGCGCGAACACCGGGGAGCTGTTTTTT. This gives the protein CASTLAGANTGELFF.

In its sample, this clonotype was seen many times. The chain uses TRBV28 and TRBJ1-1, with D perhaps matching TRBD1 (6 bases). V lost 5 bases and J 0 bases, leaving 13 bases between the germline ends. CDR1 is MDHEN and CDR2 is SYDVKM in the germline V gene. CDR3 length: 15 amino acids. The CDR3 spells CASSKVQGMNTEAFF. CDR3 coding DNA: TGTGCCAGCAGTAAAGTACAGGGAATGAACACTGAAGCTTTCTTT.

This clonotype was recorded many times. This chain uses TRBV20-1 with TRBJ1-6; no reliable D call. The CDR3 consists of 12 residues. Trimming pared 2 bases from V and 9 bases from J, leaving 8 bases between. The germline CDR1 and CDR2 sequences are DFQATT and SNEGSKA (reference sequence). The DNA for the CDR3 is TGCAGTGCTAGATATGGGAGTTCACCCCTCCACTTT. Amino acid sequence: CSARYGSSPLHF.

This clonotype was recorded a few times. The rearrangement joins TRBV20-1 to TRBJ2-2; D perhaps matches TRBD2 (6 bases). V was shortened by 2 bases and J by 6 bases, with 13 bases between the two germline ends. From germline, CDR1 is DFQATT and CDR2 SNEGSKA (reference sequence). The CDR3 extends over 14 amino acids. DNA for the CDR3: TGCAGTGCTAGACGGCCGGGAGCCCCCGGGGAGCTGTTTTTT. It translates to CSARRPGAPGELFF.

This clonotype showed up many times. CDR3 in DNA: TGTGCCAGCAGCTTAGGCTGGGGGACCACTGAAGCTTTCTTT. Protein: CASSLGWGTTEAFF. The chain joins TRBV11-2 to TRBJ1-1, with a possible D match to TRBD1 (5 bases). The CDR3 runs 14 residues. V lost 1 base to trimming and J lost 4 bases, with 10 bases between them. Germline V gene data show CDR1 as SGHAT and CDR2 as FQNNGV.

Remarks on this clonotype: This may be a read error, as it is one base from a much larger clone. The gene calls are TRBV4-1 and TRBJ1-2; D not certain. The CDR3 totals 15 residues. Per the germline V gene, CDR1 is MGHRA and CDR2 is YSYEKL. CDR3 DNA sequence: TGCGCCAGCAGCCAAGACCTTCAAGCTAACTATGGCTACCCCTTC. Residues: CASSQDLQANYGYPF.

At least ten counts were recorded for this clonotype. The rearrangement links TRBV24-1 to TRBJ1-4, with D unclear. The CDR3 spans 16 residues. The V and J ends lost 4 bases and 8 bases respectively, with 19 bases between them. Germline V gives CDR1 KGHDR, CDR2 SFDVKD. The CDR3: CATSERSRHFEEKLFF. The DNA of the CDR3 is TGTGCCACCAGTGAAAGGAGTCGGCATTTTGAAGAAAAACTGTTTTTT.

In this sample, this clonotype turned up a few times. DNA of the CDR3: TGCAGCGTTGACGGGGGCGAGGGGTTCCGCAAAAACATTCAGTACTTC. Its protein product is CSVDGGEGFRKNIQYF. This chain links TRBV29-1 with TRBJ2-4; D could derive from TRBD1 or TRBD2 (6 bases each). V was pared by 3 bases and J by 3 bases, with 18 bases between. The CDR3 runs to 16 residues. Germline CDR1 is SQVTM and CDR2 is ANQGSEA.

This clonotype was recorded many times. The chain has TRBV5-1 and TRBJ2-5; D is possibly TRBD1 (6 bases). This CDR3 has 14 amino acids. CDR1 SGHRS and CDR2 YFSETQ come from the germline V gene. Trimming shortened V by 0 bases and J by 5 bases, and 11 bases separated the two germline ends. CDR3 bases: TGCGCCAGCAGCTTGGGCAATAGGGGGGAGACCCAGTACTTC. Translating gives CASSLGNRGETQYF. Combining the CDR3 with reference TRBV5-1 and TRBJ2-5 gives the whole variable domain KAGVTQTPRYLIKTRGQQVTLSCSPISGHRSVSWYQQTPGQGLQFLFEYFSETQRNKGNFPGRFSGRQFSNSRSEMNVSTLELGDSALYLCASSLGNRGETQYFGPGTRLLVL.

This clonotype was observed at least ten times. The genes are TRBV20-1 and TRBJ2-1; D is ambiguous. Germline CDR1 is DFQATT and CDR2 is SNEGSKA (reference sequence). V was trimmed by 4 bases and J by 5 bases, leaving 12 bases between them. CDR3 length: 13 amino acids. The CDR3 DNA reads TGCAGTGCTATGGCCCGGTTCAACAATGAGCAGTTCTTC. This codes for CSAMARFNNEQFF.

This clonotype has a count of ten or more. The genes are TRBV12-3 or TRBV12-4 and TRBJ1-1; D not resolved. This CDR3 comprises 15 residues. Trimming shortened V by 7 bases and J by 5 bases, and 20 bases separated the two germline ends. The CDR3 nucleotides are TGTGCCAGCACCCTAGGACGTACCAGTAATACTGAAGCTTTCTTT. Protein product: CASTLGRTSNTEAFF.